This T cell receptor beta chain was recorded in a study of post-analysis software for immune sequencing data. Study context: Relapsing-remitting, secondary progressive and progressive-relapsing forms made up the multiple sclerosis disease courses. Study-wide points: Clustering by F measure revealed strong co-clustering among samples prepared together in one batch. About five TRBV segments occurring more often in patients than controls included TRBV5-6, TRBV5-1 and TRBV20-1. Significantly decreased normalized Chao1 diversity was recorded for multiple sclerosis patients relative to controls.

Comment on this clonotype: Antigen: not known.

The authors incorporated unique molecular identifiers into the TCR beta cDNA libraries. Starting from approximately 0.95 to 9.8 million T cells, the study yielded 460,000 or so cDNA molecules. TCRdb re-derived calls from the PCR reads in MiXCR, one entry per CDR3 protein. The sample has approximately 730,000 distinct CDR3 sequences, around 27% seen once; the top ten hold around 0.55%. V was shortened by 2 bases and J by 6 bases, with 12 bases between the two germline ends. Germline lookup yields CDR1 SGHDT and CDR2 YYEEEE. The CDR3 covers 13 residues. Material: blood. The chain joins TRBV5-6 to TRBJ2-7, with TRBD1 as a possible D gene (5 bases). This TCR came from a girl aged 5-17 years with multiple sclerosis. CDR3 DNA sequence: TGTGCCAGCAGCTTTCAGGGATGGGGCGAGCAGTACTTC. Its translation is CASSFQGWGEQYF.